Shown below are 25 T cell receptor beta chains from a single sample sequenced in a study of cytomegalovirus exposure and HLA in healthy donors. Both 60 Vbeta primers and 13 Jbeta primers went into the PCR. Some clones are missing from TCRdb's copy, which holds only in-frame ones; the method was immunoSEQ multiplex PCR. The table includes 150,000 to 200,000 clones, around 80% detected once. The sample comprised PBMCs. The receptors come from a woman in her 30s in good health and CMV-seropositive.

The rearrangement uses TRBV19 and TRBJ1-3; 10 nucleotides line up with TRBD1. With V trimmed by 4 bases and J by 3 bases, 3 bases remained unmatched. Germline V gene sequence: CDR1 LNHDA, CDR2 SQIVND (reference sequence). This CDR3 has 15 amino acids. Here the CDR3 reads CASSTDRGLGNTIYF. The CDR3 nucleotides read TGTGCCAGTAGTACCGACAGGGGGCTTGGAAACACCATATATTTT.

This sequence joins TRBV4-3 and TRBJ1-2, with a tentative D call TRBD1 (5 bases). The V gene lost 0 bases and the J gene lost 4 bases, with 15 bases spanning the gap. This CDR3 has 16 amino acids. Germline V lookup: CDR1 LGHNA, CDR2 YSLEER. The CDR3 nucleotides are TGCGCCAGCAGCCAAGAGGTGGGGGGGAGAAGCTATGGCTACACCTTC. It yields the protein CASSQEVGGRSYGYTF.

The chain uses TRBV2 and TRBJ2-1; the match to TRBD2 covers 9 bases. After removal of 4 bases from V and 7 bases from J, the junction contained 14 bases not matched to a gene. CDR3 length: 17 amino acids. Looked up from germline, CDR1 is SNHLY and CDR2 is FYNNEI. CDR3 nucleotide sequence: TGTGCCAGCAGTGCGGGTAGGGGGCTAGCGGGGAAGAATGAGCAGTTCTTC. Its protein product is CASSAGRGLAGKNEQFF. Filled out from reference TRBV2 and TRBJ2-1, the complete variable domain reads EPEVTQTPSHQVTQMGQEVILRCVPISNHLYFYWYRQILGQKVEFLVSFYNNEISEKSEIFDDQFSVERPDGSNFTLKIRSTKLEDSAMYFCASSAGRGLAGKNEQFFGPGTRLTVL.

V gene TRBV29-1 combines with J gene TRBJ2-3; D is unresolved. There are 12 residues in the CDR3. Trimming took off 4 bases at V and 3 bases at J, with 8 bases between the two ends. Germline CDR1 and CDR2: SQVTM and ANQGSEA. The CDR3: CSVVRVTDTQYF. Here the CDR3 DNA reads TGCAGCGTTGTCCGTGTTACAGATACGCAGTATTTT.

This chain connects TRBV11-2 to TRBJ2-1; 8 bases are shared with TRBD2. There are 16 residues in the CDR3. Per germline, CDR1 SGHAT and CDR2 FQNNGV. J gave up 5 bases and V 5 bases, and 11 bases lay outside the gene matches. The CDR3 coding sequence is TGTGCCAGCAGCATACAAAGACTAGCGACTAACAATGAGCAGTTCTTC. Residues: CASSIQRLATNNEQFF.

The rearrangement links TRBV2 to TRBJ2-2; D may be TRBD1 (6 bases). The V gene lost 6 bases and the J gene lost 6 bases, with 11 bases spanning the gap. Germline CDR1 and CDR2: SNHLY and FYNNEI. This CDR3 has 13 amino acids. CDR3 sequence (DNA): TGTGCCAGCAGGACTGGACAGCCCGGGGAGCTGTTTTTT. This encodes CASRTGQPGELFF.

This clone was seen a few times. The V and J genes are TRBV2 and TRBJ1-1, with 10 bases matching TRBD1. Germline-derived CDR1 and CDR2 are SNHLY and FYNNEI. V gave up 1 base and J gave up 2 bases; unmatched junction bases: 4. This CDR3 region has 16 residues. The CDR3 protein is CASSEDWDRGNTEAFF. The CDR3 DNA follows: TGTGCCAGCAGTGAAGATTGGGACAGGGGAAACACTGAAGCTTTCTTT.

This clone was seen more than once but under ten times. This chain joins TRBV10-3 and TRBJ2-7; D is possibly TRBD1 (6 bases). V dropped 5 bases and J dropped 0 bases, with 14 bases sitting between them. The CDR3 length is 15 residues. Germline-derived CDR1 and CDR2 are ENHRY and SYGVKD. Here the CDR3 DNA reads TGTGCCATCAGTTCCCGGGACACAAGCTCCTACGAGCAGTACTTC. This translates into CAISSRDTSSYEQYF.

The chain has TRBV4-1 and TRBJ2-2; 7 bases are shared with TRBD2. V dropped 2 bases and J dropped 1; count of bases not matched to a gene: 7. Germline V gives CDR1 MGHRA, CDR2 YSYEKL. This CDR3 has 17 amino acids. CDR3 in amino acids: CASSQRAGLVNTGELFF. The CDR3 nucleotides read TGCGCCAGCAGCCAAAGAGCTGGACTAGTGAACACCGGGGAGCTGTTTTTT.

A word on this clone: Other DNA sequences from this sample encode an identical CDR3 as well. This sequence joins TRBV28 and TRBJ1-1, with D possibly matching TRBD1 (5 bases). CDR3 length equals 14 residues. Germline V gene lookup returns CDR1 MDHEN and CDR2 SYDVKM. V was cut by 5 bases and J by 1 base, with 11 bases left in between. The CDR3 loop is CASSLPTGNTEAFF. The CDR3 DNA sequence: TGTGCCAGCAGTCTACCAACAGGGAACACTGAAGCTTTCTTT.

The chain joins TRBV7-2 to TRBJ1-1; 7 nucleotides agree with TRBD1. This CDR3 has 13 amino acids. V dropped 5 bases and J dropped 5; count of bases not matched to a gene: 5. Germline loops: CDR1 SGHTA, CDR2 FQGNSA. CDR3 amino acids: CASSAGQQTEAFF. CDR3 nucleotide sequence: TGTGCCAGCAGCGCGGGACAGCAAACTGAAGCTTTCTTT.

This sequence joins TRBV5-4 and TRBJ2-2; 7 bases line up with TRBD2. Germline values: CDR1 SGHNT, CDR2 YYREEE (reference sequence). The trim removed 2 bases at V and 3 bases at J, leaving 4 bases unmatched. This CDR3 has 15 amino acids. The CDR3 DNA is TGTGCCAGCAGCTTAAGCGGGGCCCACACCGGGGAGCTGTTTTTT. Its protein product is CASSLSGAHTGELFF. Filled out from reference TRBV5-4 and TRBJ2-2, the complete variable domain reads ETGVTQSPTHLIKTRGQQVTLRCSSQSGHNTVSWYQQALGQGPQFIFQYYREEENGRGNFPPRFSGLQFPNYSSELNVNALELDDSALYLCASSLSGAHTGELFFGEGSRLTVL.

Notes on this clone: One end of the junction does not line up with germline, which may come from a read error. This chain connects TRBV4-3 to TRBJ2-2; maybe TRBD2 (6 bases). Germline CDR1 LGHNA, CDR2 YSLEER. The length of the CDR3 is 16 residues. The chain's CDR3 is CASRQERGTLVGELFF. CDR3 sequence (DNA): TGCGCCAGCAGACAAGAACGGGGGACTTTGGTCGGGGAGCTGTTTTTT.

This chain links TRBV9 with TRBJ2-1, with no clear D. V was pared by 4 bases and J by 0 bases, with 14 bases between. The germline gives CDR1 SGDLS, CDR2 YYNGEE. The CDR3 is 16 residues long. The CDR3 DNA sequence: TGTGCCAGCAGCCCTCGTGGGCGCTACTCCTACAATGAGCAGTTCTTC. It specifies CASSPRGRYSYNEQFF.

The sample holds one count of this clone. The chain carries TRBV10-2 and TRBJ2-3; D unclear. The CDR3 is 11 amino acids. Germline V lookup: CDR1 WSHSY, CDR2 SAAADI. Trimming removed 10 bases at V and 3 bases at J, with 8 bases between. CDR3 residues: CATQETDTQYF. The CDR3 coding sequence is TGCGCCACCCAGGAAACAGATACGCAGTATTTT.

The chain has TRBV2 and TRBJ1-2, with 12 positions matching TRBD1. The junction had 12 bases not matched to a gene; V was cut back by 9 bases and J by 7 bases. CDR1 and CDR2 (germline): SNHLY, FYNNEI. The CDR3 runs to 15 residues. DNA of the CDR3: TGTGCCAGTCAATCACCGGGACAGGGGGCGGGTGGCTACACCTTC. Protein sequence: CASQSPGQGAGGYTF.

The chain links TRBV25-1 to TRBJ1-1; a weak D match, TRBD1 (5 bases). CDR1 and CDR2 (germline): MGHDK, SYGVNS. CDR3 length equals 15 residues. Trimming removed 2 bases at V and 4 bases at J, with 14 bases between. For the CDR3, the DNA is TGTGCCAGCAGTGAAGTTGGAACAGGCCGCACTGAAGCTTTCTTT. Amino acids: CASSEVGTGRTEAFF.

This clone has just a few counts. The chain combines TRBV7-2 with TRBJ1-3; D might be TRBD1 (6 bases). CDR3 size: 14 residues. Germline V gene data show CDR1 as SGHTA and CDR2 as FQGNSA. V lost 4 bases and J 4 bases, leaving 11 bases between the germline ends. The CDR3 loop is CASSSRTEGNTIYF. CDR3 nucleotide sequence: TGTGCCAGCAGCTCCCGGACAGAGGGAAACACCATATATTTT.

This clone was detected a few times. This rearrangement joins TRBV15 to TRBJ2-1; 11 bases map to TRBD2. J gave up 7 bases and V 1 base, and 9 bases lay outside the gene matches. The length of the CDR3 is 17 residues. CDR1 is LNHNV, CDR2 YYDKDF, per germline (reference sequence). The CDR3 DNA follows: TGTGCCACCAGCAGAGTTCCCCCTAGCGGGGGGTGGAATGAGCAGTTCTTC. Protein: CATSRVPPSGGWNEQFF.

The CDR3 spells CASSQDIRGSTDTQYF. The CDR3 bases are TGTGCCAGCAGCCAAGATATTCGGGGGAGCACAGATACGCAGTATTTT. The chain recombines TRBV14 with TRBJ2-3; perhaps TRBD2 as D (6 bases). V was cut by 0 bases and J by 0 bases, with 10 bases left in between. The CDR3 is 16 residues long. The V gene's germline CDR1 is SGHDN and CDR2 FVKESK. The entire variable domain, with the rest obtained from reference TRBV14 and TRBJ2-3, is as follows: EAGVTQFPSHSVIEKGQTVTLRCDPISGHDNLYWYRRVMGKEIKFLLHFVKESKQDESGMPNNRFLAERTGGTYSTLKVQPAELEDSGVYFCASSQDIRGSTDTQYFGPGTRLTVL.

As DNA, the CDR3 is TGTGCGTCAAGGCGGCGGGGGGACCGGGGGGAGCTGTTTTTT. Its protein product is CASRRRGDRGELFF. The V gene is TRBV19, the J gene TRBJ2-2, with TRBD2 matching 8 bases. CDR1 and CDR2 from the germline V gene are LNHDA and SQIVND (reference sequence). The CDR3 contains 14 residues.

The chain uses TRBV5-4 and TRBJ2-3; possible D gene TRBD1, 6 bases. This CDR3 spans 15 amino acids. Germline-derived CDR1 and CDR2 are SGHNT and YYREEE (reference sequence). V lost 1 base, J lost 1 base, and 10 bases lay in between. CDR3 sequence reads: CASSLTGSGTDTQYF. As DNA, the CDR3 is TGTGCCAGCAGCTTGACAGGGAGCGGCACAGATACGCAGTATTTT.

This sequence joins TRBV4-1 and TRBJ2-1; D unresolved. Germline CDR1 and CDR2: MGHRA and YSYEKL. This CDR3 region has 14 residues. Trimming left V 1 base short and J 4 bases short, with 8 bases between. This CDR3 is CASSQVSEYNEQFF. Here the CDR3 DNA reads TGCGCCAGCAGCCAAGTATCCGAGTACAATGAGCAGTTCTTC.

The chain uses TRBV15 and TRBJ1-5, with 8 bases lining up with TRBD1. This CDR3 spans 15 amino acids. The ends lost 3 bases at V and 5 bases at J; junction bases unmatched: 6. Germline CDR1 is LNHNV and CDR2 is YYDKDF (reference sequence). The CDR3 DNA follows: TGTGCCACCAGCAGCCTTGACAGGGGAGATCAGCCCCAGCATTTT. Translated: CATSSLDRGDQPQHF.

This clone was detected once. The genes are TRBV30 and TRBJ1-4, with 9 bases that match TRBD1. J lost 7 bases, V lost 0 bases, and 6 bases had no gene match. Germline V gene sequence: CDR1 GTSNPN, CDR2 SVGIG (reference sequence). The length of the CDR3 is 15 residues. Here the CDR3 DNA reads TGTGCCTGGAGTGTAGCGGGACAGGGAGGTGAAAAACTGTTTTTT. It codes for CAWSVAGQGGEKLFF.